This T cell receptor beta chain was identified during a study of blood T cell repertoires in COVID-19. Everyone who took part was 18 to 89 years old, and they came from about 25 US areas. In the authors' methods: Using reference gene primer amplification, nucleated cell counts were estimated. TCRdb keeps only in-frame clones here, not all; method: immunoSEQ multiplex PCR. The V and J calls and the clone size are those of that table, but D and trimming were determined from the DNA. The sample carries roughly 150,000 clones, 70% to 90% recorded once. Germline lookup yields CDR1 SGDLS and CDR2 YYNGEE. The CDR3 has 16 amino acids. Trimming removed 3 bases from V and 7 bases from J; junction bases left unmatched: 13.

The V and J genes are TRBV9 and TRBJ2-1, with 7 positions matching TRBD2. This sequence originates from a man in his fifties or sixties who had recovered from COVID-19. The specimen was PBMCs or T cells enriched from blood (not recorded which). CDR3 in DNA: TGTGCCAGCAGCGGTTATCGGGCGGGGGTCGGGAATGAGCAGTTCTTC. This codes for CASSGYRAGVGNEQFF.